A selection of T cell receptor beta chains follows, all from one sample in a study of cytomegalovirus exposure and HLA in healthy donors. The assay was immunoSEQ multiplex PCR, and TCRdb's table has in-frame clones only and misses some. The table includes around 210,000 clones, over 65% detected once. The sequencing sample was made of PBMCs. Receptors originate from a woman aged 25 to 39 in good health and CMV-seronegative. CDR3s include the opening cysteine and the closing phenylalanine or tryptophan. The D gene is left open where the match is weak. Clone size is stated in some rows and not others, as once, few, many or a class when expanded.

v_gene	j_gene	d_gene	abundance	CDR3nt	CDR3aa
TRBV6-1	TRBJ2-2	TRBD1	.	TGTGCCAGCCGGGACAGGGGGCTTTGGACCGGGGAGCTGTTTTTT	CASRDRGLWTGELFF
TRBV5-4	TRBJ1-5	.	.	TGTGCCAGCAGCACCGAGACGGACTATAGCAATCAGCCCCAGCATTTT	CASSTETDYSNQPQHF
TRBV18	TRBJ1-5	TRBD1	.	TGTGCCAGCTCACCACCGACAGGGAAGGTTGAGCAGCCCCAGCATTTT	CASSPPTGKVEQPQHF
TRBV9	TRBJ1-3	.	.	TGTGCCAGCGCGGCTTCTGGAAACACCATATATTTT	CASAASGNTIYF
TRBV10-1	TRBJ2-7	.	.	TGCGCCATGATGGGCAGGGCCTACGAGCAGTACTTC	CAMMGRAYEQYF
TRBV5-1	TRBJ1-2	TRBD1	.	TGCGCCAGCAGCTTCAGGGGGCGTACGAGGGGCTACACCTTC	CASSFRGRTRGYTF
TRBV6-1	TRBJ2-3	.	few	TGTGCCAGCAGTGAAGCGGGAGCCGATACGCAGTATTTT	CASSEAGADTQYF
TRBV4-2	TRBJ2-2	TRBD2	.	TGTGCCAGCAGCCAAGGACTAGCGGGGGGGGAGACCGGGGAGCTGTTTTTT	CASSQGLAGGETGELFF
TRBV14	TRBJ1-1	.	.	TGTGCCAGCAGCCAAGTTGGGGGGGTTCCCTACACTGAAGCTTTCTTT	CASSQVGGVPYTEAFF
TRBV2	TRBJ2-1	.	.	TGTGCCAGCAGTGAGGAACAGGTGGGGTACAATGAGCAGTTCTTC	CASSEEQVGYNEQFF
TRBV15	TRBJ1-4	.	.	TGTGCCACCAGCAGAGGTTGGCAGGGGTCGGTGGAAAAACTGTTTTTT	CATSRGWQGSVEKLFF
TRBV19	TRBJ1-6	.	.	TGTGCCAGTAGTAAGGATTGGCAGGGCGCCTATAATTCACCCCTCCACTTT	CASSKDWQGAYNSPLHF
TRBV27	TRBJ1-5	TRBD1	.	TGTGCCAGCAGTCTACAGGGGCGATGGGGCAATCAGCCCCAGCATTTT	CASSLQGRWGNQPQHF
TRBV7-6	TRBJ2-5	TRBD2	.	TGTGCCAGCAGCTTAGCGGGGACTAGCGGGCAAGAGACCCAGTACTTC	CASSLAGTSGQETQYF
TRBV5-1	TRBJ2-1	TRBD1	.	TGCGCCAGCAGCTTGGTCGTCACAGGGGAAAAGACGTACAATGAGCAGTTCTTC	CASSLVVTGEKTYNEQFF
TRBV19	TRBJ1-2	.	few	TGTGCCAGCCGAGCCTGGACGGGCGGGAGTGACTATGGCTACACCTTC	CASRAWTGGSDYGYTF
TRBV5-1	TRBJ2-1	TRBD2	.	TGCGCCAGCAGCCTAGTCGGGAGGAGCTCCTACAATGAGCAGTTCTTC	CASSLVGRSSYNEQFF
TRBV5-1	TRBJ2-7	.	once	TGCGCCAGCAGCTTGGAGGGGCACTCCTACGAGCAGTACTTC	CASSLEGHSYEQYF
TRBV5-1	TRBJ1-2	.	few	TGCGCCAGCAGCTCGACACCCGCCCCACAGGGCTTTAATGGGGGAATCTATGGCTACCCCTTC	CASSSTPAPQGFNGGIYGYPF
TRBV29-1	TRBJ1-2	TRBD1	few	TGCAGCGTGGACAGGTCATTAACTAACTATGGCTACACCTTC	CSVDRSLTNYGYTF
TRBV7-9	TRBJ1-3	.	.	TGTGCCAGCAGCTTGCATCAGGGGCTTGCGTCAGGAAACACCATATATTTT	CASSLHQGLASGNTIYF
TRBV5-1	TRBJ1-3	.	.	TGCGCCAGCAGCCCAACAGACTCTGGAAACACCATATATTTT	CASSPTDSGNTIYF